Following are 2 T cell receptor beta chains from one sample sequenced in a study of identifying expanded T cells in peripheral blood. Sequencing was performed with immunoSEQ multiplex PCR; in TCRdb, only in-frame clones are kept and a portion is missing. The sample lists tens of thousands of clones, 70% to 90% occurring once. Source material: blood. The receptors were gathered from a person aged 18 to 70 in good health.

The table lists this clone with a count of one. This rearrangement joins TRBV7-2 to TRBJ2-7, with D perhaps TRBD1 (5 bases). This CDR3 is 15 amino acids long. V was clipped by 1 base and J by 0 bases, with 10 bases between them. Germline CDR1 and CDR2: SGHTA and FQGNSA. The CDR3 DNA reads TGTGCCAGCAGCTTAGACAGGACGATCTCCTACGAGCAGTACTTC. Protein: CASSLDRTISYEQYF.

The chain has TRBV29-1 and TRBJ2-7; the match to TRBD2 covers 7 bases. V shed 4 bases and J 4 bases; nucleotides not matched to a gene: 13. This CDR3 has 15 residues. In germline, CDR1 is SQVTM, CDR2 ANQGSEA. CDR3 bases: TGCAGCGTTGTTTCGGGAGGAATAAGTGTTTACGAGCAGTACTTC. Amino acids: CSVVSGGISVYEQYF.